A single sample gave rise to the 18 T cell receptor beta chains below, sequenced in a study of blood T cell repertoires in COVID-19. The repertoire was sequenced with immunoSEQ multiplex PCR; TCRdb's copy has only in-frame clones and lacks some. Of about 300,000 clones in the sample, over 80% were seen once. Sequencing was performed on peripheral blood. Receptor source: a woman between 50 and 59 years old with COVID-19, enrolled during active disease.

This sequence joins TRBV18 and TRBJ2-1, with TRBD1 matching 11 bases. The germline V gene encodes CDR1 KGHSH and CDR2 LQKENI. With V trimmed by 0 bases and J by 5 bases, 6 bases remained unmatched. The CDR3 consists of 17 residues. The CDR3: CASSPPIGQGAHNEQFF. The DNA for the CDR3 is TGTGCCAGCTCACCACCCATAGGACAGGGGGCCCACAATGAGCAGTTCTTC.

The rearrangement joins TRBV11-2 to TRBJ1-1; 9 positions agree with TRBD1. With V trimmed by 5 bases and J by 1 base, 8 bases remained unmatched. The CDR3 sequence is 16 residues long. CDR1 is SGHAT and CDR2 is FQNNGV in the germline V gene. CDR3 coding DNA: TGTGCCAGCAGCGAAGGGACACAGGGGGCGAACACTGAAGCTTTCTTT. Protein product: CASSEGTQGANTEAFF.

The chain couples TRBV19 to TRBJ1-4; TRBD1 matches at 8 bases. V shed 0 bases, J shed 8 bases, and the junction held 17 bases outside the gene matches. CDR3 length: 19 amino acids. The germline V gene encodes CDR1 LNHDA and CDR2 SQIVND (reference sequence). CDR3 loop: CASSIDPPRTGIVEEKLFF. The CDR3 DNA sequence: TGTGCCAGTAGTATAGATCCCCCCCGGACAGGGATCGTAGAAGAAAAACTGTTTTTT. The whole variable domain, remainder taken from reference TRBV19 and TRBJ1-4, is DGGITQSPKYLFRKEGQNVTLSCEQNLNHDAMYWYRQDPGQGLRLIYYSQIVNDFQKGDIAEGYSVSREKKESFPLTVTSAQKNPTAFYLCASSIDPPRTGIVEEKLFFGSGTQLSVL.

The J gene is TRBJ2-5, the V gene TRBV7-2; a possible D gene is TRBD2 (6 bases). Trimming shortened V by 6 bases and J by 5 bases, and 19 bases separated the two germline ends. This CDR3 is built from 15 residues. Germline CDR1 SGHTA, CDR2 FQGNSA. This CDR3 reads CASRPVGSSGETQYF. CDR3 DNA sequence: TGTGCCAGCAGACCTGTCGGGAGCAGCGGGGAGACCCAGTACTTC.

The chain employs TRBV9 and TRBJ2-5; a possible D gene is TRBD2 (5 bases). This CDR3 contains 20 residues. V was clipped by 4 bases and J by 7 bases, with 35 bases between them. Germline CDR1 reads SGDLS; CDR2 reads YYNGEE. The CDR3, as DNA: TGTGCCAGCAGCCCCCGGCTAGCAAGGCCCTTAAGGTCCCCCGACGGGACCCAGTACTTC. Translating gives CASSPRLARPLRSPDGTQYF.

The V gene is TRBV13, the J gene TRBJ2-1, with 13 bases matching TRBD2. Germline CDR1 reads PRHDT; CDR2 reads FYEKMQ (reference sequence). After removal of 3 bases from V and 10 bases from J, the junction contained 15 bases not matched to a gene. CDR3 length: 18 amino acids. CDR3 nucleotide sequence: TGTGCCAGCAGCTTGTCCGGGACTAGCGGGACATGGAGGATGGAGCAGTTCTTC. It yields the protein CASSLSGTSGTWRMEQFF.

The V gene is TRBV7-3, the J gene TRBJ2-7; D perhaps matches TRBD2 (5 bases). Germline CDR1 and CDR2: SGHTA and FQGTGA. The CDR3 is 15 amino acids. V shed 0 bases and J shed 5 bases, with 14 bases lying between them. The CDR3 reads CASSLTQVPGNEQYF. Written as DNA, the CDR3 is TGTGCCAGCAGCTTAACGCAGGTTCCGGGGAACGAGCAGTACTTC.

This chain connects TRBV5-1 to TRBJ1-1; D uncertain. Deletions cut 5 bases from V and 5 bases from J, with 16 bases between. CDR1 is SGHRS and CDR2 is YFSETQ in the germline V gene. The CDR3 is 14 amino acids. The CDR3 bases are TGCGCCAGCAGAGTTGAGGGAGGAACGACTGAAGCTTTCTTT. Translating it yields CASRVEGGTTEAFF.

CDR3 sequence reads: CATSDGGVSGMEGYTF. The DNA for the CDR3 is TGTGCCACCAGTGATGGGGGGGTTTCGGGGATGGAAGGCTACACCTTC. This rearrangement joins TRBV24-1 to TRBJ1-2, with D maybe TRBD1 (5 bases). This CDR3 has 16 residues. From germline, CDR1 is KGHDR and CDR2 SFDVKD. The V gene lost 3 bases and the J gene lost 8 bases, with 21 bases spanning the gap.

This clone was seen just once. The gene calls are TRBV7-2 and TRBJ1-1, with TRBD1 matching 9 bases. This CDR3 region has 16 residues. CDR1 and CDR2 (germline): SGHTA, FQGNSA. The V segment lost 4 bases and the J segment 0 bases; nucleotides outside the gene matches: 6. The chain's CDR3 is CASSSSGTGMNTEAFF. The CDR3 DNA is TGTGCCAGCAGCTCATCCGGGACAGGGATGAACACTGAAGCTTTCTTT.

The chain uses TRBV5-5 and TRBJ2-5; 10 bases match TRBD1. The ends lost 3 bases at V and 10 bases at J; junction bases unmatched: 9. Germline V gives CDR1 SGHKS, CDR2 YYEKEE (reference sequence). The CDR3 is made up of 14 amino acids. CDR3 nucleotide sequence: TGTGCCAGCAGCTGGGAGGACAGGGGGATCGGCCAGTACTTC. Translated, it gives CASSWEDRGIGQYF.

The rearrangement links TRBV19 to TRBJ2-7; possible D gene TRBD1, 6 bases. Germline CDR1 and CDR2: LNHDA and SQIVND (reference sequence). Deletions cut 4 bases from V and 2 bases from J, with 15 bases between. The CDR3 has 15 amino acids. The CDR3 reads CASSTSGTSTYEQYF. The CDR3 nucleotides are TGTGCCAGTAGTACCTCCGGGACATCTACCTACGAGCAGTACTTC.

This rearrangement joins TRBV5-8 to TRBJ1-5; D call uncertain. Trimming stripped 1 base from V and 6 bases from J, with 17 bases between. Germline V gene sequence: CDR1 SGHTS, CDR2 YDEGEE. This CDR3 has 16 amino acids. The CDR3 region is CASSLYGTELLQPQHF. The CDR3 DNA reads as TGTGCCAGCAGCTTGTACGGTACGGAGCTTCTTCAGCCCCAGCATTTT. The whole variable domain, remainder taken from reference TRBV5-8 and TRBJ1-5, is EAGVTQSPTHLIKTRGQQATLRCSPISGHTSVYWYQQALGLGLQFLLWYDEGEERNRGNFPPRFSGRQFPNYSSELNVNALELEDSALYLCASSLYGTELLQPQHFGDGTRLSIL.

The chain joins TRBV19 to TRBJ2-5; D is possibly TRBD1 (6 bases). Germline V gives CDR1 LNHDA, CDR2 SQIVND (reference sequence). The CDR3 totals 16 residues. Deletions cut 6 bases from V and 0 bases from J, with 17 bases between. This CDR3 reads CASSLSGTKYQETQYF. The CDR3 bases are TGTGCCAGTAGCCTGTCAGGGACAAAGTACCAAGAGACCCAGTACTTC.

The chain recombines TRBV19 with TRBJ2-7, with TRBD1 as a possible D gene (6 bases). Trimming stripped 4 bases from V and 2 bases from J, with 9 bases between. Germline V gene sequence: CDR1 LNHDA, CDR2 SQIVND (reference sequence). The CDR3 consists of 13 residues. As DNA, the CDR3 is TGTGCCAGTAGTACCAGGGGACCCTACGAGCAGTACTTC. Amino acid sequence: CASSTRGPYEQYF.

The chain recombines TRBV19 with TRBJ2-1, with 9 nucleotides matching TRBD2. The V segment lost 6 bases and the J segment 6 bases; nucleotides outside the gene matches: 12. The CDR3 consists of 16 residues. CDR1 is LNHDA, CDR2 SQIVND, per germline (reference sequence). DNA of the CDR3: TGTGCCAGTAGCCCGAGGGGAGCGGGAGGAGGCAATGAGCAGTTCTTC. It yields the protein CASSPRGAGGGNEQFF. Using reference TRBV19 and TRBJ2-1 for the parts outside the CDR3, the full variable domain is DGGITQSPKYLFRKEGQNVTLSCEQNLNHDAMYWYRQDPGQGLRLIYYSQIVNDFQKGDIAEGYSVSREKKESFPLTVTSAQKNPTAFYLCASSPRGAGGGNEQFFGPGTRLTVL.

This clone has just one count. The chain employs TRBV11-2 and TRBJ1-1, with 7 nucleotides matching TRBD1. The CDR3 length is 13 residues. Germline values: CDR1 SGHAT, CDR2 FQNNGV. V dropped 4 bases and J dropped 11; count of bases not matched to a gene: 10. For the CDR3, the DNA is TGTGCCAGCAGCTCGTACAGGGGAAGGGTCGCTTTCTTT. Its translation: CASSSYRGRVAFF.

The chain recombines TRBV10-3 with TRBJ2-7; TRBD2 aligns across 13 bases. The trim removed 8 bases at V and 3 bases at J, leaving 10 bases unmatched. Germline lookup yields CDR1 ENHRY and CDR2 SYGVKD. The CDR3 sequence is 16 residues long. The CDR3 loop is CAIGQGLAGEVYEQYF. CDR3 sequence (DNA): TGTGCCATCGGGCAAGGACTAGCGGGAGAGGTCTACGAGCAGTACTTC.